This T cell receptor (beta chain) was identified during a study of blood T cell repertoires in COVID-19. The CDR3 contains 18 residues. CDR1 is LNHDA and CDR2 is SQIVND in the germline V gene (reference sequence). After removal of 6 bases from V and 6 bases from J, the junction contained 12 bases not matched to a gene. Sequencing was performed with immunoSEQ multiplex PCR; in TCRdb, only in-frame clones are kept and a portion is missing. The sample shows 100,000 to 150,000 clones, about 93% of them seen only once. The chain uses TRBV19 and TRBJ2-4; 15 bases map to TRBD2. Sequenced material: peripheral blood. This sequence was found in a man over 45 with COVID-19, enrolled during active disease. The CDR3 nucleotides are TGTGCCAGTAGCGCCGGGACTAGCGGGAGGCTGGGGGGAAACATTCAGTACTTC. Protein sequence: CASSAGTSGRLGGNIQYF. Complete variable domain (other parts from reference TRBV19 and TRBJ2-4): DGGITQSPKYLFRKEGQNVTLSCEQNLNHDAMYWYRQDPGQGLRLIYYSQIVNDFQKGDIAEGYSVSREKKESFPLTVTSAQKNPTAFYLCASSAGTSGRLGGNIQYFGAGTRLSVL.